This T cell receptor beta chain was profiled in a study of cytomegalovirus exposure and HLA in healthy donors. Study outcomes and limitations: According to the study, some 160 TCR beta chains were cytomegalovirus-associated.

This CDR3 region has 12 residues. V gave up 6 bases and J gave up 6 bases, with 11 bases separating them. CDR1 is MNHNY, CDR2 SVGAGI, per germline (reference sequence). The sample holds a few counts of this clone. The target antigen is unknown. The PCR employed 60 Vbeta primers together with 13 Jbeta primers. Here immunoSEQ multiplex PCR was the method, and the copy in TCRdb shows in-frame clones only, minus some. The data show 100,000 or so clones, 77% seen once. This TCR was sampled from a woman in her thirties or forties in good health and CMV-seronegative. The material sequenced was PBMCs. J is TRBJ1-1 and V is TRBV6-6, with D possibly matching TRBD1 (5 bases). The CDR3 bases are TGTGCCAGCAGGGGGCTGTCCTCTGAAGCTTTCTTT. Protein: CASRGLSSEAFF.